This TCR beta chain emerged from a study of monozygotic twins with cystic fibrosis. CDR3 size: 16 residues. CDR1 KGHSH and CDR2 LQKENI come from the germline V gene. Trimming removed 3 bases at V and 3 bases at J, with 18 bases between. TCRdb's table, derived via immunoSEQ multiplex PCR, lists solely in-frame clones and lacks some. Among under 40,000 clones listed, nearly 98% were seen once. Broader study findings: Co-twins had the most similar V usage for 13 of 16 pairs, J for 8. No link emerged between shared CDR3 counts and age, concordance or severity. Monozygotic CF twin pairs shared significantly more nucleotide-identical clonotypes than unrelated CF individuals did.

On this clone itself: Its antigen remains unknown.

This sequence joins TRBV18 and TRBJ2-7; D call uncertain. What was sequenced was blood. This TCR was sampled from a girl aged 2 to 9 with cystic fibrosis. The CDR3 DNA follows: TGTGCCAGCTCACCGGCTGTGATTGATCTCGACTACGAGCAGTACTTC. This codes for CASSPAVIDLDYEQYF.